Listed below are T cell receptor beta chains from one sample, sequenced in a study of shared clonotypes between healthy human individuals. The protocol was immunoSEQ multiplex PCR, while the TCRdb copy is restricted to in-frame clones and leaves out a portion. The data show about 2 million clones, 85% to 95% seen once. Source material: naive CD8+ T cells sorted from blood. The source is a young man in good health. Each CDR3 is given with its conserved first and last residue. A D gene is named only where the DNA matches it firmly. Not every row has a clone size; where given, it reads once, few, many or a size class.

J,size,D,V,DNA,CDR3
TRBJ1-4,.,.,TRBV30,TGTGCCTGGAACCAGTATAATGAAAAACTGTTTTTT,CAWNQYNEKLFF
TRBJ2-2,.,TRBD2,TRBV27,TGTGCCAGCAGTTATTCTAGCGGGAGCTACACCGGGGAGCTGTTTTTT,CASSYSSGSYTGELFF
TRBJ2-1,.,.,TRBV5-4,TGTGCCAGCAGCTTGGATGGTATCTACAATGAGCAGTTCTTC,CASSLDGIYNEQFF
TRBJ2-3,.,TRBD2,TRBV13,TGTGCCAGCAGCTTAGTAGGCCTAGCGGGAGATACGCAGTATTTT,CASSLVGLAGDTQYF
TRBJ2-7,.,.,TRBV9,TGTGCCAGCAGCGTAGAGGCGGGACCAGTCTACGAGCAGTACTTC,CASSVEAGPVYEQYF
TRBJ2-7,once,TRBD2,TRBV19,TGTGCCAGTAGTATCGGGGGGGCCTCCTACGAGCAGTACTTC,CASSIGGASYEQYF
TRBJ2-5,.,TRBD2,TRBV5-1,TGCGCCAGCAGCTGGGGTGCGGGGGGTTTGAGAGAGACCCAGTACTTC,CASSWGAGGLRETQYF
TRBJ2-3,.,.,TRBV27,TGTGCCAGCAGTCTCCTTTTGTCGGATACGCAGTATTTT,CASSLLLSDTQYF
TRBJ1-2,.,TRBD1,TRBV30,TGTGCCTGGACCTCGACAGGGAACGTTGGCTACACCTTC,CAWTSTGNVGYTF
TRBJ2-7,few,.,TRBV5-4,TGTGCCAGCAGCCCGGAGAACTCCTACGAGCAGTACTTC,CASSPENSYEQYF
TRBJ1-1,.,.,TRBV27,TGTGCCAGCAGTTTCTTGCAGGGTGGAACTGAAGCTTTCTTT,CASSFLQGGTEAFF
TRBJ1-1,.,.,TRBV10-3,TGTGCCATCAGTGATGCGGGCAGGGGCTCGGATGAAGCTTTCTTT,CAISDAGRGSDEAFF